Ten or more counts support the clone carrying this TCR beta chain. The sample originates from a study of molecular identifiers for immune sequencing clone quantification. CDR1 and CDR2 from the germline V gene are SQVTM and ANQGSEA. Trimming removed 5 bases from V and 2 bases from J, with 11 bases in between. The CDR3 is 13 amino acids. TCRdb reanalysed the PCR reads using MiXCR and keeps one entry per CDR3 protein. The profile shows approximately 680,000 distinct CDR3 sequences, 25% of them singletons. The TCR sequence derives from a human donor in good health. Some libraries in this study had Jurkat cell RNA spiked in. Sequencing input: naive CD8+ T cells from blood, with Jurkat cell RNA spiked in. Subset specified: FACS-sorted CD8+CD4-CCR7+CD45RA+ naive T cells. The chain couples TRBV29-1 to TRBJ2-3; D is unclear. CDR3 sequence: CSVPSLNTDTQYF. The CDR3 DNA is TGCAGCGTTCCCAGCTTAAACACAGATACGCAGTATTTT.